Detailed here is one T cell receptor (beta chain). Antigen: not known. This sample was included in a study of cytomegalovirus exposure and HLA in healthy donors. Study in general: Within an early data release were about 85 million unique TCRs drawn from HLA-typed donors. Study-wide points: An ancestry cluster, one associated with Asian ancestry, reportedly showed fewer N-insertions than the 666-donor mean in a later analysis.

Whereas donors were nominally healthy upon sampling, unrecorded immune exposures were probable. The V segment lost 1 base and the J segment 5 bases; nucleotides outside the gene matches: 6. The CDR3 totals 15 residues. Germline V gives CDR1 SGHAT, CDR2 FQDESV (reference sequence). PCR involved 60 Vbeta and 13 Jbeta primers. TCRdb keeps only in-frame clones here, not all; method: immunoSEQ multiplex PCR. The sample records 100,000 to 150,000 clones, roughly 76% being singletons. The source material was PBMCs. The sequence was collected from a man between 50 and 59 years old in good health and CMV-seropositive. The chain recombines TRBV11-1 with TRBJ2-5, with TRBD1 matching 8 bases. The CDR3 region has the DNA TGTGCCAGCAGCTTAGGGACAGGGAGAGGTGAGACCCAGTACTTC. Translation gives CASSLGTGRGETQYF.